The entry below describes one T cell receptor beta chain. The antigen remains undetermined. These data come from a study of response to subunit inactivated influenza vaccine. General study results and limits: New T cells are recruited in small numbers by each seasonal influenza vaccination, according to the authors' suggestion.

MiXCR, applied by TCRdb to the RT-PCR reads, yields one record per CDR3 protein. The sample lists 500,000 to 550,000 distinct CDR3 sequences, 6.5% to 8% occurring once. V was clipped by 5 bases and J by 5 bases, with 28 bases between them. This CDR3 has 19 residues. The receptor was derived from a man aged 50-75 years who received an inactivated influenza vaccine. This material consisted of PBMCs from blood, taken less than 30 months after vaccination. This chain links TRBV12-3 or TRBV12-4 with TRBJ2-1; maybe TRBD2 (5 bases). The CDR3 coding sequence is TGTGCCAGCAGTCCACGGTCATCTATGCGGGCCAAGAATAACAATGAGCAGTTCTTC. Translated, it gives CASSPRSSMRAKNNNEQFF.